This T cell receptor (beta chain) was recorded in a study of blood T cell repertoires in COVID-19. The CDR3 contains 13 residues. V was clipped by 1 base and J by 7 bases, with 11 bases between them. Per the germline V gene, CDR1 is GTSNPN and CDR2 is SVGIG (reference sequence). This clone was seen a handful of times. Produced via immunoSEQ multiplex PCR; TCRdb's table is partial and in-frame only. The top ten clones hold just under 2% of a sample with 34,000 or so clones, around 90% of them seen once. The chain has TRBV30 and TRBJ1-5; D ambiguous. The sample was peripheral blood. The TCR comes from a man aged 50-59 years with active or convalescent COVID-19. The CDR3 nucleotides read TGTGCCTGGAGTGACGGGGTCGGGCAGCCCCAGCATTTT. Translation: CAWSDGVGQPQHF. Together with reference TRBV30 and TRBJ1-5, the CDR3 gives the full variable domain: SQTIHQWPATLVQPVGSPLSLECTVEGTSNPNLYWYRQAAGRGLQLLFYSVGIGQISSEVPQNLSASRPQDRQFILSSKKLLLSDSGFYLCAWSDGVGQPQHFGDGTRLSIL.